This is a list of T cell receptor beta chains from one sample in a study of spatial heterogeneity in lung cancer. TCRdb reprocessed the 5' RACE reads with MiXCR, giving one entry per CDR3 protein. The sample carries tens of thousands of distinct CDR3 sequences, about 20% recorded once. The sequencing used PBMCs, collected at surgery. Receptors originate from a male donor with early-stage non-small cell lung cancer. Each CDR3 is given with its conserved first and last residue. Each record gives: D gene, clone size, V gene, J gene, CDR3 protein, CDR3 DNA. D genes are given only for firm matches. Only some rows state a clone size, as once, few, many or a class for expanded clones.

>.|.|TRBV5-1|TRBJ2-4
CASSPRESGIQYF
TGCGCCAGCAGCCCCCGCGAGAGCGGCATTCAGTACTTC
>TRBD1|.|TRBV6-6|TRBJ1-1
CASVRRGQPLNTEAFF
TGTGCCAGCGTTAGAAGGGGACAGCCCTTGAACACTGAAGCTTTCTTT
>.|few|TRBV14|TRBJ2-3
CASSQDFIDTQYF
TGTGCCAGCAGCCAAGATTTCATAGATACGCAGTATTTT
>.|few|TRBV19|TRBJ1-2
CASSLGKYGYTF
TGTGCCAGTAGTCTTGGGAAATATGGCTACACCTTC
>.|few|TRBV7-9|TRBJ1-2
CASSLVGEPNYGYTF
TGTGCCAGCAGCTTAGTCGGGGAACCTAACTATGGCTACACCTTC
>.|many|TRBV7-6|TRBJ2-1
CASSLSEQGGLDNEQFF
TGTGCCAGCAGCTTAAGTGAACAGGGAGGTTTAGACAATGAGCAGTTCTTC
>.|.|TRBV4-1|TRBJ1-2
CASSQPNYGYTF
TGCGCCAGCAGCCAGCCCAACTATGGCTACACCTTC
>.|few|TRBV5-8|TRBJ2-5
CASSSVGVQTQYF
TGTGCCAGCAGCTCAGTCGGAGTACAGACCCAGTACTTC
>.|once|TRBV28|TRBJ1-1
CASSPPGANTEAFF
TGTGCCAGCAGCCCTCCCGGAGCGAACACTGAAGCTTTCTTT
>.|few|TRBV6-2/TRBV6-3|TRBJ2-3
CASSSSDTQYF
TGTGCCAGCAGTTCATCAGATACGCAGTATTTT
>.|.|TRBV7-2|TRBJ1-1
CASSLMATENTEAFF
TGTGCCAGCAGCCTTATGGCGACAGAGAACACTGAAGCTTTCTTT
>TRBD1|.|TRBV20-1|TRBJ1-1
CSAGTGVLAEAFF
TGCAGTGCTGGGACAGGGGTCCTTGCGGAAGCTTTCTTT
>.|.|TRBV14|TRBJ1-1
CASSRLLPSEAFF
TGTGCCAGCAGCCGACTGCTACCGTCTGAAGCTTTCTTT
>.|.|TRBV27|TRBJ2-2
CASSLSRGTGELFF
TGTGCCAGCAGTTTAAGCAGGGGCACCGGGGAGCTGTTTTTT
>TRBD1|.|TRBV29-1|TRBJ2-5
CSAPRTGQETQYF
TGCAGCGCCCCTAGGACAGGACAAGAGACCCAGTACTTC
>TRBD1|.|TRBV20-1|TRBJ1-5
CSAITPGQGKPQHF
TGCAGTGCTATAACCCCGGGACAGGGAAAGCCCCAGCATTTT
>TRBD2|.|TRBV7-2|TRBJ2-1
CASSFGSSGEEQFF
TGTGCCAGCAGCTTTGGCTCTAGCGGAGAAGAGCAGTTCTTC
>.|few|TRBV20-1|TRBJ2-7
CSASGPVSSYEQYF
TGCAGTGCTAGTGGGCCCGTCAGCTCCTACGAGCAGTACTTC
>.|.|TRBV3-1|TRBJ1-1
CASSQESTNTEAFF
TGTGCCAGCAGCCAAGAAAGCACGAACACTGAAGCTTTCTTT
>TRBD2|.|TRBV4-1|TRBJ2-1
CASSLHGLAGYNEQFF
TGCGCCAGCAGCCTCCACGGACTAGCGGGGTACAATGAGCAGTTCTTC
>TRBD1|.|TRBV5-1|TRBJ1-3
CASSGTVGGNTIYF
TGCGCCAGCAGCGGGACAGTAGGGGGAAACACCATATATTTT
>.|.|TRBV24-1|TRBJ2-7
CATSTSRAVYEQYF
TGTGCCACCAGTACCTCTCGGGCAGTCTACGAGCAGTACTTC